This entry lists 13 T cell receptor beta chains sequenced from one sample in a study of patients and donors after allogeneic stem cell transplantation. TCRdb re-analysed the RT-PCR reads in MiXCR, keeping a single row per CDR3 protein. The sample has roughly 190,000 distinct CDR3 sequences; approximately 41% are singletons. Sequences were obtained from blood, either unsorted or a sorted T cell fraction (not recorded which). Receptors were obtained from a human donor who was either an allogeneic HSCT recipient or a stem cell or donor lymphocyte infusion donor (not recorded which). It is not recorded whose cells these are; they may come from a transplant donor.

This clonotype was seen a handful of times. CDR3 DNA: TGTGCCAGCACACATGGGAGGTCTGAAGCTTTCTTT. Protein sequence: CASTHGRSEAFF. V usage is TRBV12-3 or TRBV12-4 and J usage is TRBJ1-1; the D is unclear. The CDR3 is made up of 12 amino acids. Deletions cut 7 bases from V and 6 bases from J, with 12 bases between.

Here the CDR3 DNA reads TGTGCCAGCAGTTTAGTTAGGGGAAACATTCAGTACTTC. As protein: CASSLVRGNIQYF. The rearrangement uses TRBV6-5 and TRBJ2-4; a possible D gene is TRBD1 (5 bases). Per the germline V gene, CDR1 is MNHEY and CDR2 is SVGAGI. The V end lost 4 bases, the J end lost 6 bases, and 10 bases lay between the germline ends. The CDR3 is made up of 13 amino acids.

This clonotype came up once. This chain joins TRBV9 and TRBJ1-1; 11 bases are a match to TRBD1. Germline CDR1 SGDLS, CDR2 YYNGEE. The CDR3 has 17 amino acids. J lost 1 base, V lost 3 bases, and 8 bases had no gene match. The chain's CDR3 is CASSASRTGGSNTEAFF. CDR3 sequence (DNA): TGTGCCAGCAGCGCCTCTCGGACAGGGGGCTCGAACACTGAAGCTTTCTTT.

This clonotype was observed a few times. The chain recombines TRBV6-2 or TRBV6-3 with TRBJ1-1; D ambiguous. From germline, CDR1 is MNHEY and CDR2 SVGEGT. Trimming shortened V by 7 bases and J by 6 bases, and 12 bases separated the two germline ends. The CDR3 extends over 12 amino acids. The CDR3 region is CASKDRAPEAFF. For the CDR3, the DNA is TGTGCCAGCAAAGACCGTGCCCCTGAAGCTTTCTTT.

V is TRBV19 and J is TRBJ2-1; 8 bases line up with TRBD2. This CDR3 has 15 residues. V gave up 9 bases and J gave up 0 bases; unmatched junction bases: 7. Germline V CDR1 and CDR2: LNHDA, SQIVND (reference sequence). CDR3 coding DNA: TGTGCCAGCAGCGGGGGTATGGCCTCCTACAATGAGCAGTTCTTC. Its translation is CASSGGMASYNEQFF. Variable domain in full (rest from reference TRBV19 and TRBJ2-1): DGGITQSPKYLFRKEGQNVTLSCEQNLNHDAMYWYRQDPGQGLRLIYYSQIVNDFQKGDIAEGYSVSREKKESFPLTVTSAQKNPTAFYLCASSGGMASYNEQFFGPGTRLTVL.

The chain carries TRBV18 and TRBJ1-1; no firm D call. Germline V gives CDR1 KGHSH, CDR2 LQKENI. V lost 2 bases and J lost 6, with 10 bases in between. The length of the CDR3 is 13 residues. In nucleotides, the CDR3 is TGTGCCAGCTCACCAAGAGGATCTGCTGAAGCTTTCTTT. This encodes CASSPRGSAEAFF.

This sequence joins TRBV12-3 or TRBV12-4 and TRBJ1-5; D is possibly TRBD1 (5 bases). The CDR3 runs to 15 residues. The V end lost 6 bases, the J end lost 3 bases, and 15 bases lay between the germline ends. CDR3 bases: TGTGCCAGCAGGTCGGGGGGTGTCTTCAATCAGCCCCAGCATTTT. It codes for CASRSGGVFNQPQHF.

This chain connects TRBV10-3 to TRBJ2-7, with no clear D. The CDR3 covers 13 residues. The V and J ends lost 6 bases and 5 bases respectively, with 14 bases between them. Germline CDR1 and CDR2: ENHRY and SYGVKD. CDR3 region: CAIRGMGSNEQYF. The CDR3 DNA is TGTGCCATCAGGGGAATGGGCTCTAACGAGCAGTACTTC.

The CDR3 DNA is TGTGCCATCCTCGGGGGCCCGGGGGAGACCCAGTACTTC. Translated: CAILGGPGETQYF. This chain uses TRBV10-3 with TRBJ2-5; either TRBD1 or TRBD2 may fit D (6 bases each). This CDR3 contains 13 residues. Germline lookup yields CDR1 ENHRY and CDR2 SYGVKD. Trimming removed 8 bases at V and 5 bases at J, with 15 bases between.

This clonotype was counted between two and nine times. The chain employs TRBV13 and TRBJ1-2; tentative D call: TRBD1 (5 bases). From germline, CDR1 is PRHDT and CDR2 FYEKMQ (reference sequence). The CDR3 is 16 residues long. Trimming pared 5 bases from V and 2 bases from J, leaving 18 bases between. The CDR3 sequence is CASSQDRVRYNYGYTF. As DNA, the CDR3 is TGTGCCAGCAGCCAAGACAGAGTCCGCTACAACTATGGCTACACCTTC.

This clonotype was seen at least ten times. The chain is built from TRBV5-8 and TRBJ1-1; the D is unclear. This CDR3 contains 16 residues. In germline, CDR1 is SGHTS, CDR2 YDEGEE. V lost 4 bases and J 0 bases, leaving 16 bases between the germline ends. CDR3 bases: TGTGCCAGCAGCCTTGGTATGGGGTGGATGAACACTGAAGCTTTCTTT. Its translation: CASSLGMGWMNTEAFF.

The CDR3 coding sequence is TGTGCCAGCAGGGCCCTGCGGGGGGTAGACACTGAAGCTTTCTTT. Protein: CASRALRGVDTEAFF. The rearrangement joins TRBV7-2 to TRBJ1-1; TRBD1 might be the D (5 bases). The V and J ends lost 6 bases and 3 bases respectively, with 17 bases between them. Per germline, CDR1 SGHTA and CDR2 FQGNSA. The CDR3 extends over 15 amino acids.

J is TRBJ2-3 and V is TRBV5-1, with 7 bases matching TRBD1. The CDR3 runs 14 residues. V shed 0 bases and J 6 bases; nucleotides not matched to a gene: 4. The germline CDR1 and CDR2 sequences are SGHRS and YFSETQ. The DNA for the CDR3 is TGCGCCAGCAGCTTGGGACAGGGTGAGGATACGCAGTATTTT. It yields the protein CASSLGQGEDTQYF. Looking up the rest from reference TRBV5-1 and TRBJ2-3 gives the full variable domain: KAGVTQTPRYLIKTRGQQVTLSCSPISGHRSVSWYQQTPGQGLQFLFEYFSETQRNKGNFPGRFSGRQFSNSRSEMNVSTLELGDSALYLCASSLGQGEDTQYFGPGTRLTVL.